Described below is a single T cell receptor beta chain sequence and its context. The data were obtained in a study of blood T cell repertoires in COVID-19. Data came from immunoSEQ multiplex PCR; TCRdb stores just in-frame clones and leaves some out. This sample carries 350,000 to 400,000 clones, about nine tenths of them seen once, and the ten largest clones take about 1.7%. Sequencing was carried out using PBMCs or T cells enriched from blood (not recorded which). The sequence was obtained from a woman younger than 45 who had recovered from COVID-19.

Here the CDR3 reads CASSIYRGASNQPQHF. DNA for the CDR3: TGTGCCAGTAGTATTTACAGGGGGGCCAGCAATCAGCCCCAGCATTTT. The genes are TRBV19 and TRBJ1-5, with TRBD1 identical over 8 bases. This CDR3 contains 16 residues. Germline V gene data show CDR1 as LNHDA and CDR2 as SQIVND (reference sequence). Losses at the gene ends were 3 bases for V and 1 base for J; bases not matched to a gene: 5.